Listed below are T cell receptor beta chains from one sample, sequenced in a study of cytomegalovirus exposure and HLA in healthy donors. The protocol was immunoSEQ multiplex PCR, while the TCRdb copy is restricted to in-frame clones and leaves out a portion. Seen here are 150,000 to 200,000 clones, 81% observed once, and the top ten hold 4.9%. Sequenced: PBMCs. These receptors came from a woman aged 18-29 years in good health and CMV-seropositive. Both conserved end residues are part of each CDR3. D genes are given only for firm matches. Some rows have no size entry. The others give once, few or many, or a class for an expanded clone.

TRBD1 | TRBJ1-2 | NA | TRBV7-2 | CASELQGLYGYTF | TGTGCCAGCGAATTACAGGGGCTATATGGCTACACCTTC
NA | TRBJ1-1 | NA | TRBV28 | CASSLPYRFRGSTEAFF | TGTGCCAGCAGTTTACCTTACCGGTTTCGGGGGTCCACTGAAGCTTTCTTT
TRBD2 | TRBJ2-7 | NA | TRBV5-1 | CASSLEEGTIPYEQYF | TGCGCCAGCAGCTTGGAGGAGGGGACTATTCCCTACGAGCAGTACTTC
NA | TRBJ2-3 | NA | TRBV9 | CASSVEAASSTDTQYF | TGTGCCAGCAGCGTAGAAGCCGCCTCTAGCACAGATACGCAGTATTTT
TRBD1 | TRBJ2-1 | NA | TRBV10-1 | CASSASQGQGYNEQFF | TGCGCCAGCAGTGCATCCCAGGGACAGGGGTACAATGAGCAGTTCTTC
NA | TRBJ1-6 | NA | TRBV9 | CASSPSQGLSDSPLHF | TGTGCCAGCAGCCCAAGCCAGGGGTTGAGTGATTCACCCCTCCACTTT
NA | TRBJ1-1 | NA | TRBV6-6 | CASGRVMNTEAFF | TGTGCCAGCGGGAGGGTTATGAACACTGAAGCTTTCTTT
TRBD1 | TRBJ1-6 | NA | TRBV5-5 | CASSFRDSHSPLHF | TGTGCCAGCAGCTTCCGGGACAGCCATTCACCCCTCCACTTT
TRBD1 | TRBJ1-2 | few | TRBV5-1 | CASSWGQGGYGYTF | TGCGCCAGCAGCTGGGGACAGGGAGGCTATGGCTACACCTTC
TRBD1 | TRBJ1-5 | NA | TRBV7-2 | CASSTGQGNQPQHF | TGTGCCAGCAGCACGGGACAGGGGAATCAGCCCCAGCATTTT
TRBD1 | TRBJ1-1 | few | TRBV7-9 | CASSPPGTGGEAFF | TGTGCCAGCAGCCCACCCGGGACAGGCGGTGAAGCTTTCTTT
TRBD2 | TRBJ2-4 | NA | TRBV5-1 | CASSLKLAGGLTKNIQYF | TGCGCCAGCAGCTTGAAACTAGCGGGGGGGTTGACCAAAAACATTCAGTACTTC
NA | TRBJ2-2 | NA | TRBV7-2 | CASSFTVLNTGELFF | TGTGCCAGCAGCTTCACAGTATTGAACACCGGGGAGCTGTTTTTT
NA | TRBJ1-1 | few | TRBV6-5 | CASGSRSDTEAFF | TGTGCCAGCGGGTCGAGGTCGGACACTGAAGCTTTCTTT
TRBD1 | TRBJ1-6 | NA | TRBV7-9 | CASSLRPGTGGDSPLHF | TGTGCCAGCAGCCTAAGACCGGGGACAGGGGGTGATTCACCCCTCCACTTT
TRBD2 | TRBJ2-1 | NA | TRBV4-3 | CASSHRLAGGQWGGEQFF | TGCGCCAGCAGCCACCGACTAGCGGGGGGCCAGTGGGGGGGTGAGCAGTTCTTC
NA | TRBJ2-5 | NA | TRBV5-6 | CASSWDYQETQYF | TGTGCCAGCAGCTGGGACTACCAAGAGACCCAGTACTTC
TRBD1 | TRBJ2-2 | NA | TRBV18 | CASSPGTDTGELFF | TGTGCCAGCTCACCCGGGACAGACACCGGGGAGCTGTTTTTT
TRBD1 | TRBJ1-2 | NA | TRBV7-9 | CASSYGDRALYGYTF | TGTGCCAGCAGCTATGGGGACAGAGCTTTATATGGCTACACCTTC
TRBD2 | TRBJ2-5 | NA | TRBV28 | CASGGGASETQYF | TGTGCCAGCGGCGGGGGGGCCTCGGAGACCCAGTACTTC
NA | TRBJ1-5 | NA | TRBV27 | CASSWTTNQPQHF | TGTGCCAGCAGCTGGACTACCAATCAGCCCCAGCATTTT
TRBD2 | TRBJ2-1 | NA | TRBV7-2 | CASSTEHLAGPYNEQFF | TGTGCCAGCAGCACCGAACACCTAGCGGGACCCTACAATGAGCAGTTCTTC
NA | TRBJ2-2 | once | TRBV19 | CASRSRESVGELFF | TGTGCCAGTAGGTCCAGGGAAAGTGTCGGGGAGCTGTTTTTT
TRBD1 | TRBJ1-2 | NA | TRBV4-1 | CASSPRTGFDGYTF | TGCGCCAGCAGCCCAAGGACAGGGTTTGATGGCTACACCTTC
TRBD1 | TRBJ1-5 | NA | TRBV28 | CASSLNWWAGGAESNQPQHF | TGTGCCAGCAGTTTAAATTGGTGGGCAGGGGGCGCCGAAAGTAATCAGCCCCAGCATTTT
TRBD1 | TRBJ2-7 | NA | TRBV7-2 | CASSPPGQGSYEQYF | TGTGCCAGCAGCCCCCCGGGACAGGGTTCCTACGAGCAGTACTTC
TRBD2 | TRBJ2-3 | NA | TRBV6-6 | CASSRTSVGTDTQYF | TGTGCCAGCAGTCGGACTAGCGTAGGCACAGATACGCAGTATTTT
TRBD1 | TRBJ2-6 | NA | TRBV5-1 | CASSLDSDRGSGANVLTF | TGCGCCAGCAGCTTGGATTCAGACAGGGGGTCTGGGGCCAACGTCCTGACTTTC
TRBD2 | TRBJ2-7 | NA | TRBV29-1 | CSAETAGSHEQYF | TGCAGCGCCGAAACAGCGGGGTCCCACGAGCAGTACTTC
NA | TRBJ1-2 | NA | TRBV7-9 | CASSLAFAIVNYGYTF | TGTGCCAGCAGCTTAGCGTTCGCCATAGTAAACTATGGCTACACCTTC
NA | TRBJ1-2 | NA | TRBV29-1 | CSVQGRANYGYTF | TGCAGCGTTCAGGGGCGAGCTAACTATGGCTACACCTTC
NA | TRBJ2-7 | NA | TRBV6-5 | CASSYSRTAEQYF | TGTGCCAGCAGTTACTCGCGCACAGCCGAGCAGTACTTC
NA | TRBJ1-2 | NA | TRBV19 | CASSIGRGLNYGYTF | TGTGCCAGTAGTATTGGGAGGGGTCTCAACTATGGCTACACCTTC
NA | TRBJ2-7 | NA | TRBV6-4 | CASRIGVVRIYEQYF | TGTGCCAGCAGGATAGGGGTGGTTCGCATTTACGAGCAGTACTTC
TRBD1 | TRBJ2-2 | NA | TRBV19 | CASIGTGIGELFF | TGTGCCAGTATCGGGACAGGGATCGGGGAGCTGTTTTTT
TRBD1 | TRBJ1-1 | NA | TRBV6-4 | CASSETGAPNTEAFF | TGTGCCAGCAGTGAGACAGGGGCGCCGAACACTGAAGCTTTCTTT
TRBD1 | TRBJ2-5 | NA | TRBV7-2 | CASSLRTGSQETQYF | TGTGCCAGCAGCTTAAGGACAGGGAGCCAGGAGACCCAGTACTTC
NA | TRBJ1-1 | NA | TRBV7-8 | CASNRLAAEAFF | TGTGCCAGCAACCGATTGGCGGCTGAAGCTTTCTTT
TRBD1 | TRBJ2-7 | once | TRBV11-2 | CASSVVWTGYEQYF | TGTGCCAGCAGCGTGGTTTGGACAGGCTACGAGCAGTACTTC
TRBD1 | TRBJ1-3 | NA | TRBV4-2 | CASSQELGPGTGGNTIYF | TGTGCCAGCAGCCAAGAATTGGGTCCCGGGACAGGGGGAAACACCATATATTTT
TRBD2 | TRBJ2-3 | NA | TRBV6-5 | CASSRASGGRGTQYF | TGTGCCAGCAGCCGCGCGAGCGGGGGGCGAGGTACGCAGTATTTT
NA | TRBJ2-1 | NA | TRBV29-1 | CSVGGEGIYNEQFF | TGCAGCGTTGGCGGCGAGGGAATCTACAATGAGCAGTTCTTC
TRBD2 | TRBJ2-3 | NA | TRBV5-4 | CASSLSSGGALDTQYF | TGTGCCAGCAGCTTGAGTAGCGGGGGGGCATTGGATACGCAGTATTTT
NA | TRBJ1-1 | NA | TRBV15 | CATSRDLGGYTEAFF | TGTGCCACCAGCAGAGATTTGGGGGGGTACACTGAAGCTTTCTTT
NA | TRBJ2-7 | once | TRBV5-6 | CASGRTFTYEQYF | TGTGCCAGCGGCAGGACTTTTACCTACGAGCAGTACTTC
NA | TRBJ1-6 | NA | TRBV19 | CASSIGSGRHSPLHF | TGTGCCAGTAGTATCGGGAGCGGCAGGCATTCACCCCTCCACTTT
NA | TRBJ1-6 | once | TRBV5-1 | CASSLGTNNSPLHF | TGCGCCAGCAGCTTGGGAACTAATAATTCACCCCTCCACTTT
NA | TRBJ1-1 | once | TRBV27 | CASSLNPTTAGAEAFF | TGTGCCAGCAGTTTAAACCCTACAACGGCGGGCGCTGAAGCTTTCTTT
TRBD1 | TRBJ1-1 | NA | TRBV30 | CAWSARTGERAFF | TGTGCCTGGAGTGCGAGGACAGGGGAGAGAGCTTTCTTT
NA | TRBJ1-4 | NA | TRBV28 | CASSLIAAGEGEKLFF | TGTGCCAGCAGTTTGATCGCGGCAGGGGAAGGAGAAAAACTGTTTTTT
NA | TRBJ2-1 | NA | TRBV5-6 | CASSLYGGGYNEQFF | TGTGCCAGCAGCTTGTATGGCGGCGGATACAATGAGCAGTTCTTC
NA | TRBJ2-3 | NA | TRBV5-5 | CASSSRQSTDTQYF | TGTGCCAGCAGCTCGCGACAGAGCACAGATACGCAGTATTTT
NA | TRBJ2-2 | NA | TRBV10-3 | CAISDPTGNGELFF | TGTGCCATCAGTGATCCCACAGGGAACGGGGAGCTGTTTTTT
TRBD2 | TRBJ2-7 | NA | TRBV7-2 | CASSLASGGYEQYF | TGTGCCAGCAGCTTAGCGTCGGGAGGATACGAGCAGTACTTC
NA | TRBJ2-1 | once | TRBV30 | CAPSNEQFF | TGTGCCCCCTCCAATGAGCAGTTCTTC
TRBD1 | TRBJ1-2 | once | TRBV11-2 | CASSSGTVNYGYTF | TGTGCCAGCAGCTCTGGGACAGTTAACTATGGCTACACCTTC
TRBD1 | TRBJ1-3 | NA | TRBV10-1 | CASRKPGQAMGGSGNTIYF | TGCGCCAGCAGGAAGCCGGGACAGGCCATGGGAGGCTCTGGAAACACCATATATTTT
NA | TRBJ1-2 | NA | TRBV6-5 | CASSYGQSNYGYTF | TGTGCCAGCAGTTACGGCCAGTCTAACTATGGCTACACCTTC